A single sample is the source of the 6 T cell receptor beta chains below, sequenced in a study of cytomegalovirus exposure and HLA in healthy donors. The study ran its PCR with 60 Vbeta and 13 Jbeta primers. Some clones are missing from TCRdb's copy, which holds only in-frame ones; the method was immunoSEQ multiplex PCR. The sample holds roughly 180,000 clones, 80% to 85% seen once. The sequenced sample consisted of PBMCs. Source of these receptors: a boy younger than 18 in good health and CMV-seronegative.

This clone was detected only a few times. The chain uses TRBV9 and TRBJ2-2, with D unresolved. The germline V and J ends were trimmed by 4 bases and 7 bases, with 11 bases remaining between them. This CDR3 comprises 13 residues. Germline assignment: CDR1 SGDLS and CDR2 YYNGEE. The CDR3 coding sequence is TGTGCCAGCAGCTCAAACCCGGGCGGGGAGCTGTTTTTT. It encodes CASSSNPGGELFF.

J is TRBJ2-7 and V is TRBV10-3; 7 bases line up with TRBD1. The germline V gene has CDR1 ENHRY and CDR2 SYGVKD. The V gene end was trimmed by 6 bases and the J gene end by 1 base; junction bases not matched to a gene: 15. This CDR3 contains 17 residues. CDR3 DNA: TGTGCCATCAGGGACGAGAAAACAGGGGAAGGGTCCTACGAGCAGTACTTC. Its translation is CAIRDEKTGEGSYEQYF.

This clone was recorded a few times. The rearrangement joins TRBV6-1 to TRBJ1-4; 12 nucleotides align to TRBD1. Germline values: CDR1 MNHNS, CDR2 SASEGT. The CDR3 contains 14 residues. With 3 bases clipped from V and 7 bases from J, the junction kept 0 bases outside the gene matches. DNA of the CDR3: TGTGCCAGCAGTGAGGGACAGGGGGCTGAAAAACTGTTTTTT. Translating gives CASSEGQGAEKLFF.

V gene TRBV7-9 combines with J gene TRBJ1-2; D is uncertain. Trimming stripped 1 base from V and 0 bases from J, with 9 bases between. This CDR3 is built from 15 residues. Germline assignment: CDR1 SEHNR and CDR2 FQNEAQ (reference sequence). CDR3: CASSLGPGSNYGYTF. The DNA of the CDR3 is TGTGCCAGCAGCTTAGGACCGGGTTCTAACTATGGCTACACCTTC.

The CDR3 loop reads CASSERGILLTDTQYF. In DNA form, the CDR3 reads TGTGCCAGCAGTGAAAGGGGCATCCTACTCACAGATACGCAGTATTTT. The chain combines TRBV25-1 with TRBJ2-3; D may be TRBD1 (5 bases). V lost 2 bases to trimming and J lost 2 bases, with 14 bases between them. Germline CDR1 MGHDK, CDR2 SYGVNS. The CDR3 has 16 residues.

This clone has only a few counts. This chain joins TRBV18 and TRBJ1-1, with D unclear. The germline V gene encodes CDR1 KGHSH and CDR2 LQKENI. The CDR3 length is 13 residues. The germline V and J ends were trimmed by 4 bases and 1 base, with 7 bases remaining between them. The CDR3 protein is CASSLQENTEAFF. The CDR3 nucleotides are TGTGCCAGCTCACTCCAGGAGAACACTGAAGCTTTCTTT.